The table lists the clone carrying this T cell receptor (beta chain) with a count of one. This sample is part of a study of shared T cell receptors in the human thymus. The assay was immunoSEQ multiplex PCR, and TCRdb's table has in-frame clones only and misses some. The sample includes 600,000 to 900,000 clones, 70% to 90% seen only once; the top ten take around 0.01%. These data also formed part of another study, on human thymus T cells.

The sequence was obtained from a girl under three years old with a congenital heart defect. Sequencing was performed on thymocytes.

DNA of the CDR3: TGCGCCAGCAGCTTGGGTTCTACGGGGGTAGTTTCGAACATTCAGTACTTC. Protein: CASSLGSTGVVSNIQYF. This chain connects TRBV5-1 to TRBJ2-4; D is perhaps TRBD2 (6 bases). The germline gives CDR1 SGHRS, CDR2 YFSETQ. Between the trimmed V and J ends, which lost 0 bases and 7 bases, there was a span of 20 bases. The CDR3 covers 17 residues.